This T cell receptor beta chain emerged from a study of shared clonotypes between healthy human individuals. Findings and caveats of the study: Naive CD4 clonotype sharing across several donors was 4% to 5.5%.

Deletions cut 4 bases from V and 6 bases from J, with 19 bases between. Germline CDR1 is SGHRS and CDR2 is YFSETQ. The CDR3 has 16 residues. Points on this clone: Its antigen remains unknown.

Libraries were prepared by immunoSEQ multiplex PCR; TCRdb keeps only in-frame clonotypes and omits some of them. The data show more than 1 million clones, approximately 80% seen once. Negatively enriched CD4+ T cells were divided by CD45RA into naive and memory. V is TRBV5-1 and J is TRBJ1-4, with D perhaps matching TRBD1 (5 bases). The receptor comes from a man aged 18-30 years in good health. Some clones in this sample may be carry-over from other donors' samples. The source material was memory CD4+ T cells from PBMCs. Subset given: CD45RA-negative fraction. As DNA, the CDR3 is TGCGCCAGCAGCCATACCGCAGGGTATGGGGATGAAAAACTGTTTTTT. Translation gives CASSHTAGYGDEKLFF.